These 2 T cell receptor beta chains share one sample of origin, sequenced in a study of T-cell memory formation after mild COVID-19. From the 5' RACE reads, TCRdb called clonotypes with MiXCR, one entry per CDR3 protein. This sample has nearly 250,000 distinct CDR3 sequences, with 15% found just once. The sequenced sample consisted of PBMCs or a T cell subset sorted from them (not recorded which). The receptors come from an adult woman who had mild COVID-19 (a few samples of this study predate the infection). Cell type and time point are not known.

This chain links TRBV11-3 with TRBJ2-7; 7 bases are shared with TRBD1. CDR3 length: 14 amino acids. Germline trimming cut 6 bases from V and 3 bases from J; bases unmatched to any gene: 8. Per the germline V gene, CDR1 is SGHNT and CDR2 is YENEEA. The DNA of the CDR3 is TGTGCCAGCAGGCACCGGGACAGCTTCTACGAGCAGTACTTC. Encoded protein: CASRHRDSFYEQYF.

The table lists this clonotype with a few counts. The V call is TRBV2, the J call TRBJ1-2; D may be TRBD1 (6 bases). The CDR3 is made up of 14 amino acids. With 2 bases removed from V and 8 bases from J, the gap between germline ends came to 15 bases. Per germline, CDR1 SNHLY and CDR2 FYNNEI. The CDR3 DNA follows: TGTGCCAGCAGTGAACGCAGGGGAGGGGAAGGCTACACCTTC. Its translation is CASSERRGGEGYTF. Full variable domain (missing parts from reference TRBV2 and TRBJ1-2): EPEVTQTPSHQVTQMGQEVILRCVPISNHLYFYWYRQILGQKVEFLVSFYNNEISEKSEIFDDQFSVERPDGSNFTLKIRSTKLEDSAMYFCASSERRGGEGYTFGSGTRLTVV.